The 14 T cell receptor beta chains below come from one sample, sequenced in a study of Graves' ophthalmopathy and Graves' hyperthyroidism. Amplified material comprised TCR beta CDR3 regions derived from RNA transcripts. HTBI-primed RT-PCR formed the first round, and a multiplex PCR formed the second. Via MiXCR, TCRdb re-called the multiplex PCR reads, giving one row per CDR3 protein. Of almost 400,000 distinct CDR3 sequences listed, 15% to 20% are singletons. Specimen: peripheral blood. These receptors were collected from a young woman with Graves' ophthalmopathy.

The table lists this clonotype with many counts. A much larger clone differs by one base, so this may be a read error. The rearrangement joins TRBV6-1 to TRBJ1-3; D not certain. Deletions cut 8 bases from V and 0 bases from J, with 5 bases between. This CDR3 contains 12 residues. Per the germline V gene, CDR1 is MNHNS and CDR2 is SASEGT. The CDR3 region is CASESSGNTIYF. Here the CDR3 DNA reads TGTGCCAGCGAGAGCTCTGGAAACACCATATATTTT.

At least ten counts were recorded for this clonotype. V and J are TRBV25-1 and TRBJ1-1; tentatively, D is TRBD1 (5 bases). This CDR3 is built from 11 residues. V lost 7 bases, J lost 9 bases, and 12 bases lay in between. Germline V gene lookup returns CDR1 MGHDK and CDR2 SYGVNS. The CDR3 sequence: CASTEGPKAFF. CDR3 DNA sequence: TGTGCCAGCACTGAGGGGCCCAAAGCTTTCTTT.

This clonotype was seen just once. Here the CDR3 reads CASSETAGLEAFF. The CDR3 nucleotides are TGCGCCAGCAGTGAGACGGCAGGGCTAGAAGCTTTCTTT. The genes are TRBV10-1 and TRBJ1-1; weak D call: TRBD1 (5 bases). The germline V gene has CDR1 WNHNN and CDR2 SYGVQD (reference sequence). CDR3 size: 13 residues. With 2 bases removed from V and 8 bases from J, the gap between germline ends came to 12 bases.

There are many counts of this clonotype. The CDR3 here is CASSLERGANYGYTF. CDR3 bases: TGTGCCAGCAGCTTAGAACGGGGGGCGAACTATGGCTACACCTTC. The chain couples TRBV11-2 to TRBJ1-2; tentatively, D is TRBD1 (6 bases). The CDR3 sequence is 15 residues long. CDR1 is SGHAT and CDR2 is FQNNGV in the germline V gene. Trimming removed 0 bases at V and 2 bases at J, with 10 bases between.

There are many counts of this clonotype. The chain joins TRBV29-1 to TRBJ1-1, with 8 bases identical to TRBD1. Germline V gene sequence: CDR1 SQVTM, CDR2 ANQGSEA. This CDR3 region has 12 residues. With 6 bases clipped from V and 4 bases from J, the junction kept 4 bases outside the gene matches. The CDR3 DNA reads as TGCAGCGTAGGACAGGGTGGCACTGAAGCTTTCTTT. Translation: CSVGQGGTEAFF.

This clonotype was seen many times. The rearrangement joins TRBV28 to TRBJ2-7; D is uncertain. V lost 4 bases and J lost 4, with 14 bases in between. The CDR3 contains 14 residues. Per germline, CDR1 MDHEN and CDR2 SYDVKM. In DNA, the CDR3 is TGTGCCAGCAGTTACGTCTTAGGCCAGTACGAGCAGTACTTC. It yields the protein CASSYVLGQYEQYF.

There are many counts of this clonotype. The V call is TRBV7-8, the J call TRBJ1-2; 7 positions match TRBD1. From germline, CDR1 is SGHVS and CDR2 FQNEAQ. Germline trimming cut 3 bases from V and 7 bases from J; bases unmatched to any gene: 5. There are 13 residues in the CDR3. The CDR3 protein is CASSLQGGSGYTF. The DNA for the CDR3 is TGTGCCAGCAGCTTGCAGGGGGGGAGTGGCTACACCTTC.

The chain has TRBV12-3 or TRBV12-4 and TRBJ1-5, with D uncertain. This CDR3 has 15 residues. V dropped 3 bases and J dropped 2 bases, with 11 bases sitting between them. This chain's CDR3 is CASSFWQAGNQPQHF. The CDR3 DNA sequence: TGTGCCAGCAGTTTTTGGCAGGCCGGCAATCAGCCCCAGCATTTT.

This clonotype was observed at least ten times. The rearrangement links TRBV28 to TRBJ2-2, with TRBD1 matching over 9 bases. This CDR3 region has 18 residues. V lost 2 bases, J lost 4 bases, and 11 bases stayed unmatched. Germline CDR1 is MDHEN and CDR2 is SYDVKM. The CDR3 DNA sequence: TGTGCCAGCAGTTTACCCCCCTGGACAGGGGAGATCACCGGGGAGCTGTTTTTT. Translating it yields CASSLPPWTGEITGELFF.

This clonotype was seen ten or more times. The rearrangement links TRBV2 to TRBJ1-5, with 9 bases fitting TRBD1. The J segment lost 6 bases and the V segment lost 7 bases, leaving 13 bases of the junction unmatched. Per germline, CDR1 SNHLY and CDR2 FYNNEI. The CDR3 sequence is 16 residues long. The CDR3 loop reads CASTAPGQGHVQPQHF. The CDR3 nucleotides read TGTGCCAGCACAGCTCCGGGACAGGGCCACGTTCAGCCCCAGCATTTT.

This clonotype has a count of ten or more. This chain joins TRBV19 and TRBJ1-1; D not certain. V was pared by 6 bases and J by 6 bases, with 8 bases between. CDR1 is LNHDA, CDR2 SQIVND, per germline (reference sequence). The CDR3 runs to 11 residues. The CDR3 loop reads CASSQVSEAFF. The CDR3 coding sequence is TGTGCCAGTAGCCAGGTCTCTGAAGCTTTCTTT.

Many counts were recorded for this clonotype. The rearrangement joins TRBV6-2 or TRBV6-3 to TRBJ1-1; 7 bases map to TRBD1. V shed 0 bases and J 10 bases; nucleotides not matched to a gene: 14. This CDR3 has 16 residues. Germline V gene lookup returns CDR1 MNHEY and CDR2 SVGEGT. In nucleotides, the CDR3 is TGTGCCAGCAGTTACTCGGAAAAGGGGGCCCGAAAGAGAGCTTTCTTT. As protein: CASSYSEKGARKRAFF.

This clonotype came up many times. This chain joins TRBV27 and TRBJ1-2, with 7 bases aligning to TRBD1. The CDR3 runs to 15 residues. CDR1 is MNHEY and CDR2 is SMNVEV in the germline V gene (reference sequence). With V trimmed by 0 bases and J by 9 bases, 10 bases remained unmatched. The DNA of the CDR3 is TGTGCCAGCAGTTTATCACCAGGGGGAAGGGGAAGCTACACCTTC. Residues: CASSLSPGGRGSYTF.

The sample holds many counts of this clonotype. This chain uses TRBV28 with TRBJ2-2; 9 nucleotides agree with TRBD1. The CDR3 totals 17 residues. Germline-derived CDR1 and CDR2 are MDHEN and SYDVKM. The V gene end was trimmed by 6 bases and the J gene end by 1 base; junction bases not matched to a gene: 9. CDR3 bases: TGTGCCAGCAGCCGAATACAGGGGGCCGTGAACACCGGGGAGCTGTTTTTT. This sequence encodes CASSRIQGAVNTGELFF.